These 24 T cell receptor beta chains came from one sample sequenced in a study of tumor-infiltrating lymphocytes in primary liver carcinoma. The tissue used was unsorted bulk material of roughly 17-31 mg. RNA and DNA were co-extracted from it with the AllPrep DNA/RNA mini kit. With a constant-region primer, TCR beta cDNA was made from approximately 520 ng of total RNA. A slightly modified ARM-PCR protocol with three nested multiplex PCR rounds produced these TCR beta libraries. PCR rounds one and two used TRBV1-TRBV30 forward primers with a C-beta reverse primer for around 9 cycles each. Each CDR3 protein is one row after TCRdb ran MiXCR on the multiplex PCR reads. Of roughly 100,000 distinct CDR3 sequences in the sample, more than 60% were seen once. Sequencing was performed on liver tumor tissue from sampling region 5. Subset indicated: tumor region T5, tumor centre. The source is a woman in her fifties or sixties with primary liver carcinoma and hepatitis B virus infection.

This sequence joins TRBV11-2 and TRBJ2-1; D gene unclear. The CDR3 loop spans 12 amino acids. Trimming took off 9 bases at V and 5 bases at J, with 11 bases between the two ends. CDR1 and CDR2 from the germline V gene are SGHAT and FQNNGV. CDR3 nucleotides: TGTGCCAGTAACTTCACAGACAATGAGCAGTTCTTC. Protein sequence: CASNFTDNEQFF.

Concerning this clonotype itself: At one end the junction does not follow the germline gene, possibly because of a read error. The chain employs TRBV11-2 and TRBJ2-3; D is possibly TRBD1 or TRBD2 (5 bases each). The CDR3 loop spans 13 amino acids. The germline V gene has CDR1 SGHAT and CDR2 FQNNGV. The CDR3 bases are TGTACCAGCAGCTTAGTTTGGGGGGATACGCAGTATTTT. Protein sequence: CTSSLVWGDTQYF. Full variable domain (missing parts from reference TRBV11-2 and TRBJ2-3): EAGVAQSPRYKIIEKRQSVAFWCNPISGHATLYWYQQILGQGPKLLIQFQNNGVVDDSQLPKDRFSAERLKGVDSTLKIQPAKLEDSAVYLCTSSLVWGDTQYFGPGTRLTVL.

Note on this clonotype: Here the CDR3 omits its conserved ending phenylalanine or tryptophan, so a read error is the likely source. The J gene is TRBJ2-7, the V gene TRBV6-5; TRBD1 is a possible D gene (5 bases). The CDR3 covers 12 residues. CDR1 and CDR2 (germline): MNHEY, SVGAGI. This chain's CDR3 is CAGSVRQGEQYS. DNA for the CDR3: TGTGCCGGCAGTGTCCGGCAGGGCGAGCAGTACTCC.

This clonotype was counted ten times or more. This rearrangement joins TRBV7-9 to TRBJ2-7, with D unclear. The CDR3 is 15 residues long. Trimming left V 5 bases short and J 5 bases short, with 19 bases between. The germline gives CDR1 SEHNR, CDR2 FQNEAQ (reference sequence). The DNA of the CDR3 is TGTGCCAGCAGCCGCGGACGGCCGGCATTCGACGAGCAGTACTTC. This codes for CASSRGRPAFDEQYF.

With regard to this clonotype: Because the CDR3 is missing its conserved closing phenylalanine or tryptophan, this is likely a read error. The gene calls are TRBV29-1 and TRBJ1-1; D gene uncertain. The CDR3 runs 10 residues. Germline V lookup: CDR1 SQVTM, CDR2 ANQGSEA. DNA of the CDR3: TGCAGCGCTGAAGAGGTGGAAGCTTTCTCT. Translation: CSAEEVEAFS.

A word on this clonotype: It may be a read error: a sequence one base away is much more abundant. The chain recombines TRBV10-3 with TRBJ2-3, with 8 bases that match TRBD2. The length of the CDR3 is 12 residues. Germline CDR1 is ENHRY and CDR2 is SYGVKD. The CDR3 reads CATDSGEDMQYF. The DNA for the CDR3 is TGTGCCACTGATAGCGGGGAGGATATGCAGTATTTT.

J is TRBJ2-5 and V is TRBV20-1, with 9 positions matching TRBD2. With V trimmed by 5 bases and J by 6 bases, 10 bases remained unmatched. Germline CDR1 reads DFQATT; CDR2 reads SNEGSKA (reference sequence). The CDR3 runs to 14 residues. CDR3 sequence: CSAWGGTSRKTQYF. DNA for the CDR3: TGCAGTGCTTGGGGGGGGACTAGCCGGAAGACCCAGTACTTC.

Comments on this clonotype: Sequence at one end of the junction differs from germline and may be a read error. The V and J genes are TRBV7-8 and TRBJ2-2; 9 bases are shared with TRBD1. This CDR3 contains 18 residues. Germline V gene sequence: CDR1 SGHVS, CDR2 FQNEAQ. The CDR3 DNA reads as TGTGCCAGCAGCTTAGCTTCCGGACAGGGGCAAAACACCGGGGAGCTGTTTTTC. Protein product: CASSLASGQGQNTGELFF. Variable domain in full (rest from reference TRBV7-8 and TRBJ2-2): GAGVSQSPRYKVAKRGQDVALRCDPISGHVSLFWYQQALGQGPEFLTYFQNEAQLDKSGLPSDRFFAERPEGSVSTLKIQRTQQEDSAVYLCASSLASGQGQNTGELFFGEGSRLTVL.

CDR3 loop: CSVGGLMNTGELFF. The DNA for the CDR3 is TGCAGCGTAGGTGGACTAATGAACACCGGGGAGCTGTTTTTT. This sequence joins TRBV29-1 and TRBJ2-2; possibly TRBD2 for D (6 bases). Germline V gives CDR1 SQVTM, CDR2 ANQGSEA. This CDR3 is 14 amino acids long. Trimming pared 6 bases from V and 1 base from J, leaving 12 bases between.

The gene calls are TRBV6-6 and TRBJ2-2; D may correspond to TRBD1 or TRBD2 (6 bases each). The CDR3 runs 14 residues. The V gene lost 6 bases and the J gene lost 4 bases, with 12 bases spanning the gap. Germline lookup yields CDR1 MNHNY and CDR2 SVGAGI (reference sequence). CDR3 bases: TGTGCCAGCAGAACGGAGGGGGGCACCGGGGAGCTGTTTTTT. It yields the protein CASRTEGGTGELFF.

Remarks on this clonotype: The CDR3 carries no conserved terminal phenylalanine or tryptophan, so it likely arises from a read error. The chain joins TRBV7-9 to TRBJ2-3; TRBD2 matches at 12 bases. This CDR3 contains 17 residues. From germline, CDR1 is SEHNR and CDR2 FQNEAQ (reference sequence). The CDR3 protein is CASSPGLAGPSTNTQYV. The DNA for the CDR3 is TGTGCCAGCAGCCCGGGACTAGCGGGCCCTAGCACAAATACGCAGTATGTT.

This clonotype occurred once. A read error may account for a junction end that differs from germline. The V call is TRBV12-3 or TRBV12-4, the J call TRBJ2-4, with D perhaps TRBD2 (5 bases). This CDR3 comprises 13 residues. DNA of the CDR3: TGTGCCAGCAGGAGGCCGGGGAAGAACATTGAGTACTTC. The encoded protein is CASRRPGKNIEYF.

Worth noting for this clonotype: Its ends do not fully match the called genes, so a read error is possible. J is TRBJ2-3 and V is TRBV14; D may be TRBD2 (6 bases). Germline V lookup: CDR1 SGHDN, CDR2 FVKESK. The CDR3 has 16 residues. CDR3 nucleotides: TGTGTCAGCAGCCAAGTCCCGGGAGTCGTCACAGTTACGCAGTATTTT. Translation: CVSSQVPGVVTVTQYF.

This clonotype was seen a few times. With a much larger clone just one base away, this may be a read error. The gene calls are TRBV4-1 and TRBJ2-5, with 12 bases that match TRBD2. There are 15 residues in the CDR3. Germline V CDR1 and CDR2: MGHRA, YSYEKL. The CDR3 loop is CTSSQGLAGKETQYF. In DNA form, the CDR3 reads TGCACCAGCAGCCAAGGACTAGCGGGGAAAGAGACCCAGTACTTC.

This clonotype was picked up many times. V usage is TRBV6-5 and J usage is TRBJ2-2; tentatively, D is TRBD1 (5 bases). V lost 2 bases to trimming and J lost 0 bases, with 7 bases between them. In germline, CDR1 is MNHEY, CDR2 SVGAGI. CDR3 length: 15 residues. CDR3 nucleotide sequence: TGTGCCAGCAGTTACCGACAGACGAACACCGGGGAGCTGTTTTTT. Translation: CASSYRQTNTGELFF.

About this clonotype: A read error may account for a junction end that differs from germline. J is TRBJ2-1 and V is TRBV12-3 or TRBV12-4, with TRBD2 matching over 10 bases. The CDR3 covers 15 residues. Written as DNA, the CDR3 is TGTGCCAGCAGTTTCTGGACTAGCGGCTACAATGAGCAGTTTTTC. It encodes CASSFWTSGYNEQFF.

The chain links TRBV29-1 to TRBJ2-2; TRBD2 agrees at 7 bases. J gave up 8 bases and V 6 bases, and 12 bases lay outside the gene matches. The CDR3 length is 14 residues. Germline CDR1 reads SQVTM; CDR2 reads ANQGSEA. This chain's CDR3 is CSVVTSMKTGELFF. DNA of the CDR3: TGCAGCGTGGTGACTAGCATGAAGACTGGGGAGCTGTTTTTT.

Concerning this clonotype: One junction end does not reproduce the germline sequence, and a read error may be involved. The chain joins TRBV12-3 or TRBV12-4 to TRBJ1-6; TRBD1 matches at 7 bases. The CDR3 spans 14 residues. The DNA for the CDR3 is TGTGCCGGCAGGCTCGGGACAGAAAATCCACCCCTCCACTTT. Translated, it gives CAGRLGTENPPLHF.

With respect to this clonotype: The conserved phenylalanine or tryptophan normally closing the CDR3 is absent here, so this likely arose from a read error. The chain links TRBV11-3 to TRBJ2-1; TRBD2 matches 7 bases. V gave up 6 bases and J gave up 5 bases; unmatched junction bases: 1. Germline V gene sequence: CDR1 SGHNT, CDR2 YENEEA. The CDR3 is made up of 12 amino acids. CDR3 loop: CASRGRDNEQFL. The CDR3 region has the DNA TGTGCCAGCAGGGGGAGGGACAATGAGCAGTTCTTG.

V gene TRBV7-8 combines with J gene TRBJ2-7, with 9 positions matching TRBD1. In germline, CDR1 is SGHVS, CDR2 FQNEAQ. CDR3 size: 15 residues. V shed 4 bases, J shed 8 bases, and the junction held 12 bases outside the gene matches. The CDR3 DNA is TGTGCCAGCAGCTCCCCCTCGGACAGGGGTGGCCAGCAGTACTTC. Amino acid sequence: CASSSPSDRGGQQYF.

In regard to this clonotype: No conserved phenylalanine or tryptophan is present at the end of the CDR3, so a read error is the likely explanation. The V and J genes are TRBV5-5 and TRBJ2-5; TRBD2 is a possible D gene (6 bases). Deletions cut 0 bases from V and 4 bases from J, with 13 bases between. Germline V gene lookup returns CDR1 SGHKS and CDR2 YYEKEE (reference sequence). The CDR3 totals 15 residues. The CDR3 sequence is CASSLEGAGRETQYI. The CDR3 nucleotides read TGTGCCAGCAGCTTGGAGGGCGCCGGGAGAGAGACCCAGTACATC.

In this sample, this clonotype turned up once. A much more abundant neighbour one base away suggests this may be a read error. V gene TRBV5-1 combines with J gene TRBJ2-4; D is possibly TRBD1 (5 bases). Germline-derived CDR1 and CDR2 are SGHRS and YFSETQ. The CDR3 loop spans 14 amino acids. The V and J ends lost 2 bases and 3 bases respectively, with 9 bases between them. CDR3 bases: TGCGCCAGCAGCTTCCCAGACAGCAAAAACATTCAGTACTTC. Amino acid sequence: CASSFPDSKNIQYF.

With regard to this clonotype: Since a much larger clone is just one base distant, this may be a read error. The rearrangement uses TRBV24-1 and TRBJ2-1; 7 bases align to TRBD2. Trimming took 3 bases from V and 9 from J; bases not matched to a gene: 10. Germline V gene lookup returns CDR1 KGHDR and CDR2 SFDVKD. CDR3 size: 15 residues. CDR3 nucleotide sequence: TGTGCCACCAGTGATGGAGTGGGAGGGCTGGCTGAGCAGTTCTTC. Encoded protein: CATSDGVGGLAEQFF.

Note on this clonotype: Germline and junction disagree at one end, which may indicate a read error. The chain combines TRBV6-2 or TRBV6-3 with TRBJ2-7; D remains unclear. The CDR3 is 15 amino acids. Germline V lookup: CDR1 MNHEY, CDR2 SVGEGT. The CDR3 is CSSSYRIHQLASTLF. CDR3 DNA sequence: TGTTCCAGCAGTTACCGGATACACCAACTGGCGTCTACCCTCTTC.